This T cell receptor beta chain emerged from a study of cytomegalovirus exposure and HLA in healthy donors. The study, taken as a whole, reports: Indistinguishability led to the exclusion of some V segments, TRBV6-2 and TRBV6-3 included. Across donors, most TCRs were seen rarely, yet some public ones were widespread.

Worth noting for this clone: Its antigen is unknown.

The PCR contained 60 Vbeta and 13 Jbeta primers. Measured with immunoSEQ multiplex PCR; TCRdb has only the in-frame clones, and not every one. This sample has around 95,000 clones, with 80% to 90% found just once. Trimming took 2 bases from V and 5 from J, leaving 9 bases between them. This CDR3 spans 13 amino acids. Germline-derived CDR1 and CDR2 are MNHNY and SVGAGI (reference sequence). Sequencing input: PBMCs. The sequence was collected from a man aged 25 to 40 in good health and CMV-seropositive. The chain uses TRBV6-6 and TRBJ2-5; D may be TRBD2 (6 bases). CDR3: CASSYIGSETQYF. DNA for the CDR3: TGTGCCAGCAGTTACATCGGGAGTGAGACCCAGTACTTC.